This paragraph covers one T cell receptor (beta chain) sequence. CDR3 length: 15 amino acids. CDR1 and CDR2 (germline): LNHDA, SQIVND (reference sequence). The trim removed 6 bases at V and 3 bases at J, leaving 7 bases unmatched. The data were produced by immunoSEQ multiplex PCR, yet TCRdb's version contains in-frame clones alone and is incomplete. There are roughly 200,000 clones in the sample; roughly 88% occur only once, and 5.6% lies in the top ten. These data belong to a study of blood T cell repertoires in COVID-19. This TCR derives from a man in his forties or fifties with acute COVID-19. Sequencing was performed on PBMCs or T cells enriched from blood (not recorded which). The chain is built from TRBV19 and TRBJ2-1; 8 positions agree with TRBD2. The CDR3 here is CASSQLAEIYNEQFF. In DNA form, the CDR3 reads TGTGCCAGTAGCCAACTAGCGGAAATCTACAATGAGCAGTTCTTC.